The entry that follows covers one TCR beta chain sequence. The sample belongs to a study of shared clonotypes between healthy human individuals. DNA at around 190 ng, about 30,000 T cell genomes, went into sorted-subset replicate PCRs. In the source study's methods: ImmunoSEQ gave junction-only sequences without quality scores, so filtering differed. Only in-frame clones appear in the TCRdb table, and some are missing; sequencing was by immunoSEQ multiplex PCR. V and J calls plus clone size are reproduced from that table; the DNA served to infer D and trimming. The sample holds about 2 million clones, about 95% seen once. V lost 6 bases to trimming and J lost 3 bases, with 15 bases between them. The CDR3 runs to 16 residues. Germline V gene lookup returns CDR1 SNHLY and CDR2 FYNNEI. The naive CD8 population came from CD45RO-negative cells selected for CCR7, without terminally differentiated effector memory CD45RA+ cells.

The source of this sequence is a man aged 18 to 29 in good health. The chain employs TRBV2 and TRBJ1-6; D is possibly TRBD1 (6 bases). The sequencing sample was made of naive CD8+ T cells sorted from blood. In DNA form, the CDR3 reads TGTGCCAGCAGCTGGACAGCCCCTAACTATAATTCACCCCTCCACTTT. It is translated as CASSWTAPNYNSPLHF.